A selection of T cell receptor beta chains follows, all from one sample in a study of shared clonotypes between healthy human individuals. Assay used: immunoSEQ multiplex PCR; TCRdb lists only in-frame clones, some missing. The data show under 2,500,000 clones, approximately 95% seen once. The source material was naive CD4+ T cells sorted from blood. These TCRs come from a young man in good health. The CDR3 runs from the conserved cysteine through the conserved F or W. D genes are given only for firm matches. Size values are once, few and many counts, or a class for expanded clones, and some rows have none.

J gene	V gene	clone size	D gene	CDR3 DNA	CDR3 protein
TRBJ1-2	TRBV9	NA	TRBD1	TGTGCCAGCAGCCCGGGGGACAGCTCTAACTATGGCTACACCTTC	CASSPGDSSNYGYTF
TRBJ1-4	TRBV6-6	once	NA	TGTGCCAGCGGCCCTGCGGGGGGCAATGAAAAACTGTTTTTT	CASGPAGGNEKLFF
TRBJ1-2	TRBV6-5	NA	NA	TGTGCCAGCAGTTCGCAAGGGGGTGGCTACACCTTC	CASSSQGGGYTF
TRBJ2-3	TRBV11-2	once	NA	TGTGCCAGCAGTGACTCACCTGAGGTGGATACGCAGTATTTT	CASSDSPEVDTQYF
TRBJ2-5	TRBV7-8	NA	TRBD2	TGTGCCAGCAGCTCGGGACTAGCGGGTAGCGAGACCCAGTACTTC	CASSSGLAGSETQYF
TRBJ2-1	TRBV30	NA	TRBD2	TGTGCCTGGAGTATGGGCACTAGCGGCCCAGGTAAGCAGTTCTTC	CAWSMGTSGPGKQFF
TRBJ2-7	TRBV27	NA	TRBD1	TGTGCCAGCAGTTTCCGGACAGGGATCGACGAGCAGTACTTC	CASSFRTGIDEQYF
TRBJ2-3	TRBV6-5	NA	TRBD1	TGTGCCAGCAGTTACTCGGGGACAGTCGCAGATACGCAGTATTTT	CASSYSGTVADTQYF
TRBJ2-7	TRBV7-6	NA	NA	TGTGCCAGCAGCTTCGACAGCTACGAGCAGTACTTC	CASSFDSYEQYF
TRBJ2-7	TRBV9	NA	NA	TGTGCCAGCAGCGTAGTTCCGGAGAGTTACGAGCAGTACTTC	CASSVVPESYEQYF
TRBJ2-5	TRBV6-5	NA	NA	TGTGCCAGCAGTTACTCATCCAGCGGAGGGGGGGAGACCCAGTACTTC	CASSYSSSGGGETQYF
TRBJ2-1	TRBV27	NA	NA	TGTGCCAGCAGTTTATCATCAGGGTTCTACAATGAGCAGTTCTTC	CASSLSSGFYNEQFF
TRBJ1-5	TRBV5-6	NA	NA	TGTGCCAGCAGCTTGAGAGGGACATCCAATCAGCCCCAGCATTTT	CASSLRGTSNQPQHF
TRBJ1-5	TRBV19	NA	NA	TGTGCCAGTAGTCTTCCCCGAGATTACGGCAATCAGCCCCAGCATTTT	CASSLPRDYGNQPQHF
TRBJ1-1	TRBV6-5	NA	NA	TGTGCCAGCAGTTACGGAGGTAGGGTGATGACTGAAGCTTTCTTT	CASSYGGRVMTEAFF
TRBJ2-2	TRBV18	NA	NA	TGTGCCAGCTCACGGAGGGCCGGGGAGCTGTTTTTT	CASSRRAGELFF
TRBJ2-1	TRBV5-6	NA	NA	TGTGCCAGCAGCCATACGGGACTTCGCAATGAGCAGTTCTTC	CASSHTGLRNEQFF
TRBJ2-7	TRBV5-6	NA	TRBD2	TGTGCCAGCAGCTTGATTGCGGGAGGGCCGTTCGAGCAGTACTTC	CASSLIAGGPFEQYF
TRBJ2-3	TRBV4-1	NA	NA	TGCGCCAGCAGCCCGCGCGGGACAGTTAGCACAGATACGCAGTATTTT	CASSPRGTVSTDTQYF
TRBJ2-2	TRBV19	NA	NA	TGTGCCAGTAGGACAGCCGCGAACACCGGGGAGCTGTTTTTT	CASRTAANTGELFF
TRBJ2-1	TRBV7-9	NA	NA	TGTGCCGGCTCGGGTGAGCAGTTCTTC	CAGSGEQFF
TRBJ1-2	TRBV19	NA	NA	TGTGCCAGCACCCCGTCCAGGGGAAACTATGGCTACACCTTC	CASTPSRGNYGYTF
TRBJ1-6	TRBV28	NA	NA	TGTGCCAGCATTGGGGGCGGACAAGGTTCACCCCTCCACTTT	CASIGGGQGSPLHF
TRBJ2-3	TRBV6-5	NA	NA	TGTGCCAGCCAGACAGCTAGCACAGATACGCAGTATTTT	CASQTASTDTQYF
TRBJ1-1	TRBV10-3	NA	NA	TGTGCCAATCGGGCTTACCAGGGGACTGAAGCTTTCTTT	CANRAYQGTEAFF
TRBJ1-6	TRBV19	NA	NA	TGTAGTCGGGGGGCCGGCGCTAATTCACCCCTCCACTTT	CSRGAGANSPLHF
TRBJ1-1	TRBV5-1	NA	NA	TGCGCCAGCAGCTTGGAAGCGGCAGGCATGAACACTGAAGCTTTCTTT	CASSLEAAGMNTEAFF